This T cell receptor (beta chain) originates from a study of shared clonotypes between healthy human individuals. Measured with immunoSEQ multiplex PCR; TCRdb has only the in-frame clones, and not every one. This table has 470,000 or so clones, approximately 84% appearing once. The TCR sequence derives from a woman in her 40s in good health. Some clones in this sample may be carry-over from other donors' samples. The sample comprised PBMCs.

CDR3 in DNA: TGCAGCGGGGGGGAACAGGGAGAGACCCAGTACTTC. Amino acids: CSGGEQGETQYF. The chain carries TRBV29-1 and TRBJ2-5, with D perhaps given as TRBD1 or TRBD2 (6 bases each). The CDR3 has 12 residues. Germline V lookup: CDR1 SQVTM, CDR2 ANQGSEA. Between the trimmed V and J ends, which lost 7 bases and 4 bases, there was a span of 13 bases.